The 18 T cell receptor beta chains below were found in one sample sequenced in a study of shared clonotypes between healthy human individuals. Terminally differentiated effector memory CD45RA+ cells were left out of the naive CD8 fraction, which was CD45RO-negative and positively selected for CCR7. Sequenced by immunoSEQ multiplex PCR; TCRdb stores in-frame clones only, minus some. The sample gives about 590,000 clones, just under 97% of which show up once; 0.11% is in the top ten. Sequencing input: naive CD8+ T cells sorted from blood. Source of these receptors: a woman aged 25 to 39 in good health.

CDR3 in amino acids: CASSMTARSTDTQYF. The CDR3 DNA sequence: TGTGCCAGCAGCATGACTGCCCGTAGCACAGATACGCAGTATTTT. The V gene is TRBV13, the J gene TRBJ2-3, with D unclear. CDR3 length: 15 residues. V was cut by 5 bases and J by 0 bases, with 12 bases left in between. Germline CDR1 reads PRHDT; CDR2 reads FYEKMQ (reference sequence).

This chain uses TRBV29-1 with TRBJ2-1; 8 nucleotides agree with TRBD2. This CDR3 is built from 15 residues. The V and J ends lost 6 bases and 5 bases, in that order; junction bases with no gene match: 12. The germline V gene has CDR1 SQVTM and CDR2 ANQGSEA. CDR3 region: CSVLLLAVSHNEQFF. CDR3 nucleotide sequence: TGCAGCGTCCTCTTACTAGCGGTATCCCACAATGAGCAGTTCTTC.

V is TRBV29-1 and J is TRBJ2-7; D not resolved. This CDR3 region has 13 residues. V lost 2 bases and J lost 0, with 8 bases in between. Germline V gene data show CDR1 as SQVTM and CDR2 as ANQGSEA. In nucleotides, the CDR3 is TGCAGCGTTGAATTGGGCTACTCCTACGAGCAGTACTTC. Translating it yields CSVELGYSYEQYF.

V gene TRBV10-3 combines with J gene TRBJ2-1; the D gene could be TRBD1 or TRBD2 (5 bases each). In germline, CDR1 is ENHRY, CDR2 SYGVKD. With 0 bases removed from V and 10 bases from J, the gap between germline ends came to 13 bases. The CDR3 sequence is 14 residues long. CDR3 protein: CAISESTSRGEQFF. In DNA form, the CDR3 reads TGTGCCATCAGTGAGTCGACCTCTCGGGGCGAGCAGTTCTTC.

This sequence joins TRBV6-1 and TRBJ1-2; D is undetermined. V was cut by 0 bases and J by 0 bases, with 14 bases left in between. The germline gives CDR1 MNHNS, CDR2 SASEGT. The CDR3 extends over 17 amino acids. CDR3 sequence (DNA): TGTGCCAGCAGTGAAGCGCTTTTGGAGTTAGCTAACTATGGCTACACCTTC. Translation gives CASSEALLELANYGYTF.

The chain couples TRBV27 to TRBJ2-7, with 7 bases matching TRBD2. Germline lookup yields CDR1 MNHEY and CDR2 SMNVEV (reference sequence). V lost 3 bases to trimming and J lost 3 bases; unmatched junction nucleotides: 11. The CDR3 has 16 amino acids. CDR3 loop: CASSFGSGAGLYEQYF. The CDR3 nucleotides are TGTGCCAGCAGTTTTGGTTCCGGAGCGGGGCTCTACGAGCAGTACTTC.

V usage is TRBV7-3 and J usage is TRBJ2-5; D uncertain. The CDR3 contains 14 residues. Trimming took 0 bases from V and 5 from J, leaving 10 bases between them. CDR1 SGHTA and CDR2 FQGTGA come from the germline V gene. The CDR3 loop is CASSLTAGRETQYF. CDR3 nucleotide sequence: TGTGCCAGCAGCTTAACGGCCGGCCGGGAGACCCAGTACTTC.

V is TRBV13 and J is TRBJ1-2; D remains ambiguous. The germline V and J ends were trimmed by 1 base and 2 bases, with 11 bases remaining between them. The germline CDR1 and CDR2 sequences are PRHDT and FYEKMQ (reference sequence). CDR3 length: 15 residues. The CDR3 region has the DNA TGTGCCAGCAGCTTAGCTCTAAACTCCAACTATGGCTACACCTTC. Encoded protein: CASSLALNSNYGYTF.

The chain joins TRBV19 to TRBJ2-3; 9 nucleotides align to TRBD1. The germline V gene has CDR1 LNHDA and CDR2 SQIVND (reference sequence). Trimming cost V 6 bases and J 3 bases; bases outside gene matches: 7. This CDR3 has 15 residues. CDR3 amino acids: CASRYGTGLTDTQYF. The DNA of the CDR3 is TGTGCCAGTAGATACGGGACAGGGCTTACAGATACGCAGTATTTT.

V and J are TRBV5-1 and TRBJ1-1, with TRBD1 as a possible D gene (5 bases). Per the germline V gene, CDR1 is SGHRS and CDR2 is YFSETQ. V was shortened by 4 bases and J by 4 bases, with 14 bases between the two germline ends. The CDR3 totals 14 residues. CDR3: CASSLGPPVTEAFF. In DNA form, the CDR3 reads TGCGCCAGCAGCCTGGGACCCCCGGTCACTGAAGCTTTCTTT.

The V call is TRBV11-3, the J call TRBJ1-2; D gene uncertain. The V and J ends lost 3 bases and 2 bases respectively, with 7 bases between them. Germline lookup yields CDR1 SGHNT and CDR2 YENEEA. This CDR3 is 13 amino acids long. The CDR3 DNA reads as TGTGCCAGCAGCTTCAGCGGAAACTATGGCTACACCTTC. It encodes CASSFSGNYGYTF.

The gene calls are TRBV13 and TRBJ1-4; D may be TRBD1 (6 bases). The CDR3 totals 15 residues. V was clipped by 3 bases and J by 8 bases, with 16 bases between them. Germline lookup yields CDR1 PRHDT and CDR2 FYEKMQ (reference sequence). The CDR3: CASSFARRGEEKLFF. CDR3 sequence (DNA): TGTGCCAGCAGCTTCGCACGCAGGGGCGAAGAAAAACTGTTTTTT.

J is TRBJ2-2 and V is TRBV28; D may be TRBD2 (5 bases). CDR1 is MDHEN and CDR2 is SYDVKM in the germline V gene. Trimming took off 5 bases at V and 0 bases at J, with 13 bases between the two ends. The CDR3 contains 16 residues. CDR3: CASSTLGGSNTGELFF. The CDR3 nucleotides are TGTGCCAGCAGTACGCTTGGCGGGTCGAACACCGGGGAGCTGTTTTTT.

This rearrangement joins TRBV13 to TRBJ2-7, with D possibly matching TRBD2 (6 bases). CDR3 size: 12 residues. V was pared by 2 bases and J by 8 bases, with 10 bases between. CDR1 and CDR2 (germline): PRHDT, FYEKMQ (reference sequence). DNA for the CDR3: TGTGCCAGCAGCTTACCGGGACTCCAGCAGTACTTC. This translates into CASSLPGLQQYF.

The chain is built from TRBV15 and TRBJ1-5; 8 nucleotides agree with TRBD1. The germline CDR1 and CDR2 sequences are LNHNV and YYDKDF (reference sequence). The junction had 17 bases not matched to a gene; V was cut back by 1 base and J by 3 bases. CDR3 length: 20 amino acids. The DNA of the CDR3 is TGTGCCACCAGCAGAGCGATATCCAGGGGGCGCGGGGAGGTCAATCAGCCCCAGCATTTT. This sequence encodes CATSRAISRGRGEVNQPQHF.

V is TRBV11-1 and J is TRBJ2-5, with 9 bases aligning to TRBD2. The ends lost 3 bases at V and 2 bases at J; junction bases unmatched: 4. The germline gives CDR1 SGHAT, CDR2 FQDESV (reference sequence). The length of the CDR3 is 15 residues. Written as DNA, the CDR3 is TGTGCCAGCAGCTTCACTAGCGGGTATCAAGAGACCCAGTACTTC. Protein sequence: CASSFTSGYQETQYF.

The V gene is TRBV29-1, the J gene TRBJ2-7; 9 nucleotides match TRBD1. With 7 bases clipped from V and 4 bases from J, the junction kept 17 bases outside the gene matches. CDR1 and CDR2 (germline): SQVTM, ANQGSEA. The CDR3 sequence is 16 residues long. CDR3 loop: CSASPGTGFGIYEQYF. CDR3 nucleotides: TGCAGCGCTAGTCCCGGGACAGGGTTCGGGATATACGAGCAGTACTTC.

This clone was seen only once. The rearrangement links TRBV28 to TRBJ2-5, with 7 bases matching TRBD2. The tail of the sequence fits TRBJ2-7 better, so the J call may be wrong. The CDR3 covers 13 residues. Germline V gene data show CDR1 as MDHEN and CDR2 as SYDVKM. The CDR3 spells CASSPAGSYEQYF. In DNA form, the CDR3 reads TGTGCCAGCAGTCCAGCGGGGAGCTACGAGCAGTACTTC.